This T cell receptor beta chain was profiled in a study of graft-versus-host responses after intestinal transplantation. Study as a whole: All recipients were given anti-thymocyte globulin induction, and tacrolimus and steroids were then administered for around three years.

Germline CDR1 reads MNHEY; CDR2 reads SVGAGI. The CDR3 spans 15 residues. The V end was cut by 2 bases, the J end by 7 bases, with 12 bases between. Overall study findings and caveats: Peak circulating GvH clone levels were associated with early post-transplant HvG declines. GvH clones turned up in recipient marrow; some had shown up first in ileum or blood.

Generated by immunoSEQ multiplex PCR, the TCRdb table keeps only in-frame clones and is missing some. In the table there are tens of thousands of clones, 84% of which are singletons. As for this clone: What it recognizes is unknown.

Here the sequenced sample was unstimulated CD4+ T cells sorted from spleen or lymph node cells, taken before transplant. This TCR derives from a human donor who was the organ donor for an intestinal transplant. This chain links TRBV6-5 with TRBJ1-6; D unresolved. The CDR3 nucleotides read TGTGCCAGCAGTTACACAGTCCCTTGGAATTCACCCCTCCACTTT. It translates to CASSYTVPWNSPLHF.